Given below is one T cell receptor (beta chain) in context. Its antigen is still unknown. Base qualities are not recorded, but no much larger clone differs from it by a single base. The sample belongs to a study of shared clonotypes between healthy human individuals (TCRdb year 2020). Concerning the study at large: The cohort comprised a couple of women and a few men aged 18 to 49 years. To estimate repertoire size and how much clonotypes are shared between individuals, the study performed deep sequencing of blood TCR repertoires from a few healthy adults. Libraries were prepared and TCR repertoires were sequenced by different laboratories using diverse techniques, in order to increase sequencing depth and limit assay-specific biases. Between about 0.85 and 10 billion PBMCs per donor were obtained by leukapheresis. For each donor, three plates each were used for CD4 naive and CD4 memory, two plates were used for CD8 naive, and one plate was used for CD8 memory. The study at large found these results: Compared with non-shared clonotypes, clonotypes shared by all four sorted-subset donors had higher generation probabilities. Pairwise subsampling indicated that sequencing depth was expected to affect the degree of clonotype sharing among donors. Larger estimated clonotype richness was generally found for naive subsets than for memory subsets. Approximately 5% of naive CD4, roughly 3.6% of naive CD8, 2.3% of memory CD4, and 0.4% of memory CD8 clonotypes were shared across several donors. Even with the large sequencing depth, rarefaction of the sorted-subset datasets indicated that sequencing was incomplete. Sampling was restricted to blood, and TCR repertoires in tissue are likely to differ from TCR repertoires in blood. The small number of donors limited the genetic and exposure-history diversity represented.

The V end loses 5 bases and the J end loses 1 base, and a stretch of 11 bases separates them. CDR3 length: 14 amino acids, cysteine to phenylalanine. The sequence is cut down to CDR3 DNA, 42 bases in frame from base 1. CDR1 and CDR2, looked up from the germline V gene, are MNHEY and SVGAGI. TCR CDR3 regions were amplified from genomic DNA by multiplex PCR using the deep immunoSEQ assay. Extracted genomic DNA from each cell subset was spread evenly across all wells of several immunoSEQ 96-well plates, with each plate serving as a replicate. For sorted subsets, 200 to 250 ng of genomic DNA, equivalent to 25,000 to 35,000 T cell genomes, went into each replicate PCR. The purified libraries were quantified using a Qubit 3.0 fluorometer, sized with a Bioanalyzer 2100, and then quantified again using the KAPA Library Quantification kit. Each immunoSEQ 96-well plate was sequenced on its own single-read 150-cycle Illumina NextSeq 550 flow cell. The original pipeline was this. Because the immunoSEQ output included only junctional sequences and no quality scores, the filtering could not be the same as the filtering used for full-length reads. To assign V/J genes and CDR3, sequences were annotated against IMGT germline references using PyIR, a Python wrapper for IgBLAST v1.9. Reads were removed for weak V/J assignments (E-value above 1e-6), missing CDR3, stop codons, out-of-frame junctions, or ambiguous translated residues. V3J clonotypes were defined as sequences sharing an identical inferred V gene, J gene, and CDR3 amino acid sequence. The percentage overlap between two repertoires was calculated by dividing the number of shared unique clonotypes by the size of the smaller repertoire. Repertoire richness was assessed with RTK rarefaction, the Chao1 estimator, and Recon v2.1 estimates of unobserved clonotypes. Generation probabilities for all TCRbeta clonotypes obtained by the gDNA method from a handful of donors were computed using OLGA. TCRdb took over this immuneACCESS table, retaining in-frame rearrangements with V and J assigned. Such tables are incomplete; in checked studies, under half of the missing clones stem from an unresolved V gene, and the remainder is unexplained. V, J and clone size are taken as reported in that table, and D and trimming were inferred from the DNA itself. This sample has about 2.4 million clones in its table, and around 90% of those were observed once. The ten largest clones add up to over 0.12% of the sample.

Healthy HIV-negative adults with no recently reported acute infections or vaccinations were included as donors. Every donor was a Caucasian adult living in Nashville, Tennessee, USA. CD4+ T cells were enriched through magnetic negative selection, after which naive cells were positively selected on CD45RA and the remaining negative fraction served as the memory subset. Blood was obtained by leukapheresis, after which PBMCs were separated by Ficoll-Histopaque density gradient centrifugation and cryopreserved in liquid nitrogen vapor phase. Analytical flow cytometry was used to check the purity and quantity of every magnetically sorted T cell population. Genomic DNA was isolated from each sorted fraction and quantified by UV absorbance on a Nanodrop 2000c.

This sequence was found in a young man in good health. This sequence uses TRBV6-5 and TRBJ1-1, and possibly TRBD1, on 5 matching bases. Sequenced sample: naive CD4+ T cells sorted from blood. The sample's cell subset or site label is to be understood as: CD45RA+ positively selected. The CDR3 protein sequence reads: CASSANGGNTEAFF. DNA sequence: TGTGCCAGCAGTGCAAATGGGGGGAACACTGAAGCTTTCTTT.